One and the same sample provided the 13 T cell receptor beta chains below, sequenced in a study of shared clonotypes between healthy human individuals. Method: immunoSEQ multiplex PCR; TCRdb's copy keeps in-frame clones and lacks some. The sample consists of 950,000 to 1,100,000 clones, more than 60% of them appearing once. Sample: memory CD4+ T cells sorted from blood. Subset here: CD45RA-negative fraction. These receptors all come from a man between 18 and 35 years old in good health.

DNA of the CDR3: TGCGCCAGCAAGGCGGGGGCAGGAGCTAATGAAAAACTGTTTTTT. It is translated as CASKAGAGANEKLFF. This chain uses TRBV5-1 with TRBJ1-4, with D tentatively TRBD1 (6 bases). Germline V gene sequence: CDR1 SGHRS, CDR2 YFSETQ. This CDR3 is 15 amino acids long. The ends were cut back, 6 bases at V and 3 bases at J, with 15 bases in the middle. The entire variable domain, with the rest obtained from reference TRBV5-1 and TRBJ1-4, is as follows: KAGVTQTPRYLIKTRGQQVTLSCSPISGHRSVSWYQQTPGQGLQFLFEYFSETQRNKGNFPGRFSGRQFSNSRSEMNVSTLELGDSALYLCASKAGAGANEKLFFGSGTQLSVL.

This chain links TRBV19 with TRBJ2-7; perhaps TRBD2 as D (5 bases). There are 15 residues in the CDR3. The germline V gene has CDR1 LNHDA and CDR2 SQIVND (reference sequence). Trimming shortened V by 5 bases and J by 0 bases, and 14 bases separated the two germline ends. The CDR3 sequence is CASSAPGGFSYEQYF. As DNA, the CDR3 is TGTGCCAGTAGTGCCCCCGGCGGGTTCTCCTACGAGCAGTACTTC.

The sample holds a few counts of this clone. The chain links TRBV5-6 to TRBJ1-1, with D unclear. Germline CDR1 and CDR2: SGHDT and YYEEEE. The CDR3 is 13 amino acids. V lost 0 bases, J lost 7 bases, and 10 bases lay in between. CDR3 loop: CASSLGGMGEAFF. DNA for the CDR3: TGTGCCAGCAGCTTGGGAGGGATGGGTGAAGCTTTCTTT.

The V call is TRBV9, the J call TRBJ2-2; a weak D match, TRBD2 (6 bases). Germline V gives CDR1 SGDLS, CDR2 YYNGEE. CDR3 size: 16 residues. V lost 0 bases, J lost 0 bases, and 9 bases lay in between. The CDR3 loop reads CASSVVAGPNTGELFF. CDR3 nucleotides: TGTGCCAGCAGCGTAGTTGCGGGGCCGAACACCGGGGAGCTGTTTTTT.

This clone was seen once. This chain uses TRBV27 with TRBJ2-7; TRBD1 matches 9 bases. CDR1 and CDR2 (germline): MNHEY, SMNVEV (reference sequence). V trimming: 6 bases; J trimming: 0 bases; junction bases outside the gene matches: 3. CDR3 size: 14 residues. The CDR3 coding sequence is TGTGCCAGCAGGGGGACAGGGAGCTCCTACGAGCAGTACTTC. This gives the protein CASRGTGSSYEQYF.

The genes are TRBV19 and TRBJ2-7; D ambiguous. V dropped 6 bases and J dropped 7 bases, with 16 bases sitting between them. There are 13 residues in the CDR3. Germline CDR1 and CDR2: LNHDA and SQIVND (reference sequence). CDR3 sequence reads: CASRDTSLREQYF. Written as DNA, the CDR3 is TGTGCCAGTAGAGACACCTCCCTGAGGGAGCAGTACTTC.

As regards this clone: One end of the junction is discordant with germline, which a read error may explain. This chain joins TRBV7-7 and TRBJ1-5; TRBD1 might be the D (6 bases). Germline-derived CDR1 and CDR2 are SSHAT and FNYEAQ (reference sequence). The CDR3 has 14 amino acids. CDR3 sequence (DNA): TGTGCTAGCAGCTCTACAGGGATCAATCAGCCCCAGCATTTT. Protein sequence: CASSSTGINQPQHF.

The rearrangement uses TRBV5-1 and TRBJ1-1; TRBD1 might be the D (5 bases). The CDR3 totals 15 residues. The V end was cut by 4 bases, the J end by 1 base, with 14 bases between. The germline gives CDR1 SGHRS, CDR2 YFSETQ. CDR3 sequence reads: CASSPEGTSNTEAFF. CDR3 in DNA: TGCGCCAGCAGCCCGGAAGGGACGTCGAACACTGAAGCTTTCTTT.

The chain joins TRBV28 to TRBJ1-3, with D perhaps TRBD1 (5 bases). Germline V gene data show CDR1 as MDHEN and CDR2 as SYDVKM. Trimming removed 7 bases at V and 1 base at J, with 14 bases between. This CDR3 contains 15 residues. The CDR3 is CASIPWGLSGNTIYF. CDR3 sequence (DNA): TGTGCCAGCATCCCCTGGGGACTTTCTGGAAACACCATATATTTT.

V is TRBV5-5 and J is TRBJ1-5; 8 nucleotides agree with TRBD1. Germline loops: CDR1 SGHKS, CDR2 YYEKEE (reference sequence). The CDR3 totals 17 residues. J was trimmed by 2 bases and V by 0 bases; bases with no gene match: 7. The CDR3 spells CASSLAPTGDGNQPQHF. The CDR3 region has the DNA TGTGCCAGCAGCTTGGCCCCGACAGGGGATGGCAATCAGCCCCAGCATTTT.

A note on this clone: Different DNA sequences within this sample yield the same CDR3. In nucleotides, the CDR3 is TGCGCCAGCAGCTTGGAGGTCGGCAATCAGCCCCAGCATTTT. As protein: CASSLEVGNQPQHF. The rearrangement joins TRBV5-1 to TRBJ1-5; D unresolved. This CDR3 comprises 14 residues. From germline, CDR1 is SGHRS and CDR2 YFSETQ. Trimming removed 0 bases at V and 2 bases at J, with 6 bases between.

V gene TRBV19 combines with J gene TRBJ2-7, with 7 bases that match TRBD2. CDR1 is LNHDA and CDR2 is SQIVND in the germline V gene (reference sequence). This CDR3 comprises 15 residues. V trimming: 4 bases; J trimming: 0 bases; junction bases outside the gene matches: 6. The CDR3 spells CASSRAGDPSYEQYF. For the CDR3, the DNA is TGTGCCAGTAGTAGGGCGGGAGACCCCTCCTACGAGCAGTACTTC.

The J gene is TRBJ2-6, the V gene TRBV2, with a weak D call TRBD2 (7 bases). V gave up 6 bases and J gave up 0 bases, with 12 bases separating them. CDR1 and CDR2 from the germline V gene are SNHLY and FYNNEI. This CDR3 is 16 amino acids long. CDR3 region: CASRGGLHSGANVLTF. CDR3 DNA: TGTGCCAGCAGGGGGGGGCTCCACTCTGGGGCCAACGTCCTGACTTTC.